This TCR beta chain was identified during a study of CD8 T cells in ankylosing spondylitis. Quantitative barcoded 5'-RACE was used to prepare TCR beta libraries. MiXCR was run by TCRdb on the 5' RACE reads, yielding one entry per CDR3 protein. The data show 150,000 or so distinct CDR3 sequences, around a tenth seen once. The CDR3 extends over 15 amino acids. V was clipped by 0 bases and J by 4 bases, with 10 bases between them. Germline V CDR1 and CDR2: MNHEY, SMNVEV (reference sequence). V gene TRBV27 combines with J gene TRBJ1-5; D gene uncertain. The sequenced sample was blood, either unsorted or a sorted T cell fraction (not recorded which). The clonotype comes from a male donor with ankylosing spondylitis or in good health (not recorded which). For the CDR3, the DNA is TGTGCCAGCAGTTTATCAAACGGATTTAATCAGCCCCAGCATTTT. Translation gives CASSLSNGFNQPQHF.